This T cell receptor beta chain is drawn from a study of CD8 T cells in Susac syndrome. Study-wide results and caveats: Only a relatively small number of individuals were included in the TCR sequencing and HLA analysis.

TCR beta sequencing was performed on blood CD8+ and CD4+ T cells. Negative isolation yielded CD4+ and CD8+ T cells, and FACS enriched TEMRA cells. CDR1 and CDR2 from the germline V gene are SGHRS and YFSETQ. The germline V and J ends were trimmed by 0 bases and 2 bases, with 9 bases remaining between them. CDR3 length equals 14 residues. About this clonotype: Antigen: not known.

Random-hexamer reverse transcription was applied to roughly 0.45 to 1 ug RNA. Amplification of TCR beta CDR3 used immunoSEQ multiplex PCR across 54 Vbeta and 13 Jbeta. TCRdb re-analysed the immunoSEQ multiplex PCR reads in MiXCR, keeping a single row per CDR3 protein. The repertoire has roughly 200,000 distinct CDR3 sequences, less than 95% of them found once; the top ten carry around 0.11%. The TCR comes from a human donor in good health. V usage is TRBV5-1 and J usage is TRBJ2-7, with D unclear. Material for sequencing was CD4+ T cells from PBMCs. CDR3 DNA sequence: TGCGCCAGCAGCTTGGAGGTGGAGCCCTACGAGCAGTACTTC. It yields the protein CASSLEVEPYEQYF. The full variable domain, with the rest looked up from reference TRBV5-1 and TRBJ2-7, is KAGVTQTPRYLIKTRGQQVTLSCSPISGHRSVSWYQQTPGQGLQFLFEYFSETQRNKGNFPGRFSGRQFSNSRSEMNVSTLELGDSALYLCASSLEVEPYEQYFGPGTRLTVT.